This record covers a single T cell receptor beta chain. The antigen remains unidentified. This sample was taken from a study of cytomegalovirus exposure and HLA in healthy donors. Study-level findings and limits: Of the V segments, some could not be distinguished, including TRBV6-2 and TRBV6-3, and were excluded. More clonal expansion characterized HLA-associated TCR beta chains than equally common others in a later analysis.

The donors were healthy bone marrow donors. CDR3 length: 15 amino acids. Germline V gene sequence: CDR1 LNHNV, CDR2 YYDKDF (reference sequence). The J segment lost 0 bases and the V segment lost 8 bases, leaving 8 bases of the junction unmatched. Both 60 Vbeta primers and 13 Jbeta primers went into the PCR. Original processing notes: The authors later counted about 80 million unique TCR beta chains, some 11 million of them shared. This table comes from immunoSEQ multiplex PCR, and its TCRdb copy is limited to in-frame clones, with some not included. D and trimming come from the DNA, and the V and J calls and clone size come from that table. The table records about 150,000 clones, roughly 80% of them present only once.

This sequence joins TRBV15 and TRBJ2-3, with 7 bases matching TRBD2. The sequenced material came from PBMCs. The receptor comes from a man in his thirties or forties in good health and CMV-seropositive. The CDR3 nucleotides are TGTGCCACCGGGCCGAGTAGCGGGAGCACAGATACGCAGTATTTT. It yields the protein CATGPSSGSTDTQYF.